These 28 T cell receptor beta chains originate from one sample sequenced in a study of blood T cells in healthy people across ages. Primed by a sample-barcoded 5' primer and a J-beta primer mix, a second PCR proceeded for about 7 to 11 cycles. TCRdb re-derived calls from the 5' RACE reads in MiXCR, one entry per CDR3 protein. Of about 720,000 distinct CDR3 sequences in the sample, 22% were seen once. The sample comprised blood. These receptors originate from a man between 65 and 79 years old in good health.

The V gene is TRBV30, the J gene TRBJ2-5; maybe TRBD1 (5 bases). TRBJ2-1 matches the DNA end more closely, so the J call is doubtful. This CDR3 comprises 11 residues. CDR1 and CDR2 (germline): GTSNPN, SVGIG (reference sequence). The CDR3 region is CAWSVGAKQFF. Here the CDR3 DNA reads TGTGCCTGGAGTGTAGGGGCGAAGCAGTTCTTC.

The CDR3 sequence is CASSPSGSSADTQYF. The CDR3 nucleotides read TGTGCCAGCAGCCCTAGCGGGAGTAGCGCAGATACGCAGTATTTT. The V gene is TRBV14, the J gene TRBJ2-3, with TRBD2 matching over 10 bases. Germline CDR1 and CDR2: SGHDN and FVKESK. The trim removed 4 bases at V and 4 bases at J, leaving 5 bases unmatched. This CDR3 region has 15 residues. Together with reference TRBV14 and TRBJ2-3, the CDR3 gives the full variable domain: EAGVTQFPSHSVIEKGQTVTLRCDPISGHDNLYWYRRVMGKEIKFLLHFVKESKQDESGMPNNRFLAERTGGTYSTLKVQPAELEDSGVYFCASSPSGSSADTQYFGPGTRLTVL.

The chain couples TRBV6-6 to TRBJ1-1; D is unresolved. The CDR3 length is 11 residues. V was cut by 6 bases and J by 7 bases, with 9 bases left in between. From germline, CDR1 is MNHNY and CDR2 SVGAGI (reference sequence). CDR3 region: CASSVGSEAFF. Here the CDR3 DNA reads TGTGCCAGCAGCGTTGGAAGTGAAGCTTTCTTT.

V usage is TRBV5-1 and J usage is TRBJ1-1; D possibly corresponds to TRBD1 (6 bases). This CDR3 comprises 14 residues. V gave up 4 bases and J gave up 6 bases, with 16 bases separating them. Germline V gene lookup returns CDR1 SGHRS and CDR2 YFSETQ. The CDR3 DNA follows: TGCGCCAGCAGCCAGGGATGGGGGGCCGCTGAAGCTTTCTTT. It is translated as CASSQGWGAAEAFF. The whole variable domain, remainder taken from reference TRBV5-1 and TRBJ1-1, is KAGVTQTPRYLIKTRGQQVTLSCSPISGHRSVSWYQQTPGQGLQFLFEYFSETQRNKGNFPGRFSGRQFSNSRSEMNVSTLELGDSALYLCASSQGWGAAEAFFGQGTRLTVV.

This clonotype was recorded many times. CDR3 protein: CASSSGLLNNEQFF. The CDR3 bases are TGTGCCAGTTCGTCGGGACTCCTCAACAATGAGCAGTTCTTC. The chain is built from TRBV3-1 and TRBJ2-1; maybe TRBD2 (6 bases). In germline, CDR1 is LGHDT, CDR2 YNNKEL (reference sequence). This CDR3 has 14 amino acids. Trimming shortened V by 9 bases and J by 5 bases, and 17 bases separated the two germline ends.

The rearrangement uses TRBV6-2 or TRBV6-3 and TRBJ2-5; 7 nucleotides line up with TRBD2. Trimming cost V 4 bases and J 3 bases; bases outside gene matches: 5. The germline V gene encodes CDR1 MNHEY and CDR2 SVGEGT. This CDR3 is built from 14 residues. The CDR3 DNA reads TGTGCCAGCAGTTCCGGGACTACCAAAGAGACCCAGTACTTC. It specifies CASSSGTTKETQYF.

Many counts were recorded for this clonotype. The chain couples TRBV5-1 to TRBJ2-6; D ambiguous. The V gene lost 0 bases and the J gene lost 0 bases, with 4 bases spanning the gap. Germline CDR1 is SGHRS and CDR2 is YFSETQ. This CDR3 is built from 15 residues. The CDR3 reads CASSLEVSGANVLTF. Here the CDR3 DNA reads TGCGCCAGCAGCTTGGAGGTCTCTGGGGCCAACGTCCTGACTTTC.

This chain joins TRBV19 and TRBJ2-1; D might be TRBD1 or TRBD2, each matching 6 bases. The V end lost 5 bases, the J end lost 8 bases, and 10 bases lay between the germline ends. The germline V gene has CDR1 LNHDA and CDR2 SQIVND (reference sequence). The CDR3 has 12 residues. The chain's CDR3 is CASSPGGHEQFF. The CDR3 DNA follows: TGTGCCAGTAGTCCCGGGGGCCATGAGCAGTTCTTC.

The chain uses TRBV27 and TRBJ1-2, with D unresolved. Trimming removed 4 bases at V and 2 bases at J, with 8 bases between. CDR1 and CDR2 (germline): MNHEY, SMNVEV (reference sequence). The CDR3 sequence is 13 residues long. The CDR3 spells CASSWRENYGYTF. Here the CDR3 DNA reads TGTGCCAGCAGTTGGCGCGAGAACTATGGCTACACCTTC.

There are many counts of this clonotype. The V call is TRBV20-1, the J call TRBJ2-6, with D hard to call. The CDR3 covers 13 residues. Per the germline V gene, CDR1 is DFQATT and CDR2 is SNEGSKA (reference sequence). The ends were cut back, 4 bases at V and 2 bases at J, with 6 bases in the middle. For the CDR3, the DNA is TGCAGTGCTAAAGAAGCTGGGGCCAACGTCCTGACTTTC. It specifies CSAKEAGANVLTF.

The CDR3 region is CASSQGAIRTKYEQYF. The CDR3 DNA reads as TGTGCCAGCAGCCAAGGGGCCATCAGGACAAAATACGAGCAGTACTTC. The chain combines TRBV3-1 with TRBJ2-7; possible D gene TRBD1, 5 bases. Germline V gene sequence: CDR1 LGHDT, CDR2 YNNKEL (reference sequence). Trimming took off 1 base at V and 4 bases at J, with 17 bases between the two ends. This CDR3 comprises 16 residues.

In this sample, this clonotype turned up many times. This chain connects TRBV21-1 to TRBJ1-4; the table's D call, TRBD1, was not checked against the DNA. TRBV21-1 is a documented pseudogene. This CDR3 region has 17 residues. CDR3 nucleotide sequence: TGTGCCAGCAGGAAAGGGTCCAGGGGGCCCATTAATGAAAAACTGTTTTTT. Translated, it gives CASRKGSRGPINEKLFF.

This clonotype appeared a few times. The V gene is TRBV7-9, the J gene TRBJ2-3; D tentatively fits TRBD1 or TRBD2 (5 bases each). Deletions cut 3 bases from V and 0 bases from J, with 16 bases between. Germline loops: CDR1 SEHNR, CDR2 FQNEAQ (reference sequence). This CDR3 spans 17 amino acids. In nucleotides, the CDR3 is TGTGCCAGCAGCTTTGGGATCGGGACCGGGAGCACAGATACGCAGTATTTT. The encoded protein is CASSFGIGTGSTDTQYF.

V and J are TRBV7-2 and TRBJ2-1; tentative D call: TRBD1 (6 bases). The CDR3 spans 15 residues. Between the trimmed V and J ends, which lost 6 bases and 2 bases, there was a span of 14 bases. CDR1 is SGHTA, CDR2 FQGNSA, per germline. The CDR3 DNA sequence: TGTGCCAGCAGGAACACCGGGACAACCTACAATGAGCAGTTCTTC. It yields the protein CASRNTGTTYNEQFF.

This clonotype came up a few times. The chain employs TRBV12-3 or TRBV12-4 and TRBJ2-3, with 10 bases identical to TRBD1. This CDR3 region has 16 residues. V shed 6 bases, J shed 1 base, and the junction held 7 bases outside the gene matches. CDR3 coding DNA: TGTGCCAGCAGATCGGGACAGGGGATTCGCACAGATACGCAGTATTTT. Amino acids: CASRSGQGIRTDTQYF.

This clonotype showed up just a few times. The J gene is TRBJ2-5, the V gene TRBV2, with 7 bases matching TRBD2. The junction had 10 bases not matched to a gene; V was cut back by 7 bases and J by 5 bases. Germline CDR1 reads SNHLY; CDR2 reads FYNNEI. This CDR3 is 14 amino acids long. CDR3 loop: CASTRLAPQETQYF. In DNA form, the CDR3 reads TGTGCCAGCACCAGACTAGCTCCCCAGGAGACCCAGTACTTC.

This clonotype was found a few times. The chain is built from TRBV28 and TRBJ1-2; D gene ambiguous. The CDR3 extends over 11 amino acids. Germline CDR1 reads MDHEN; CDR2 reads SYDVKM. The CDR3 here is CVSTSNYGYTF. In DNA, the CDR3 is TGTGTCTCGACCTCTAACTATGGCTACACCTTC.

This clonotype was picked up a small number of times. The chain combines TRBV5-1 with TRBJ2-5, with TRBD1 matching over 9 bases. Trimming at V came to 0 bases and at J to 2 bases, leaving 5 bases not matched to a gene. Germline CDR1 reads SGHRS; CDR2 reads YFSETQ. The length of the CDR3 is 16 residues. The CDR3 region has the DNA TGCGCCAGCAGCTTGGGTTGGGGACAGGGACAAGAGACCCAGTACTTC. Amino acid sequence: CASSLGWGQGQETQYF.

V and J are TRBV18 and TRBJ1-1; TRBD1 matches 9 bases. After removal of 4 bases from V and 5 bases from J, the junction contained 8 bases not matched to a gene. CDR3 length equals 15 residues. Germline CDR1 KGHSH, CDR2 LQKENI. CDR3 protein: CASSLMTGGITEAFF. The CDR3 nucleotides read TGTGCCAGCTCACTCATGACAGGGGGGATAACTGAAGCTTTCTTT.

In DNA, the CDR3 is TGTGCCAGCAGTTCAGGGGCGAACACCGGGGAGCTGTTTTTT. Its translation is CASSSGANTGELFF. The chain couples TRBV27 to TRBJ2-2; D may be TRBD1 (6 bases). V lost 4 bases and J 0 bases, leaving 6 bases between the germline ends. The germline gives CDR1 MNHEY, CDR2 SMNVEV (reference sequence). The CDR3 runs to 14 residues.

This clonotype was detected only a few times. The chain is built from TRBV7-8 and TRBJ1-5; 8 bases agree with TRBD1. This CDR3 spans 18 amino acids. CDR1 and CDR2 from the germline V gene are SGHVS and FQNEAQ. J gave up 4 bases and V 2 bases, and 13 bases lay outside the gene matches. CDR3 in amino acids: CASSLPPYGTGLNQPQHF. CDR3 DNA: TGTGCCAGCAGCTTACCCCCGTACGGGACAGGATTAAATCAGCCCCAGCATTTT.

There are a few counts of this clonotype. The chain carries TRBV13 and TRBJ2-5; the D gene is possibly TRBD2 (7 bases). From germline, CDR1 is PRHDT and CDR2 FYEKMQ (reference sequence). V was clipped by 5 bases and J by 13 bases, with 17 bases between them. This CDR3 is 12 amino acids long. CDR3 residues: CASSGGGGRLYF. DNA for the CDR3: TGTGCCAGCAGCGGTGGGGGGGGGCGTTTGTACTTC.

This clonotype was picked up a small number of times. V and J are TRBV18 and TRBJ2-7; 12 nucleotides align to TRBD2. This CDR3 comprises 18 residues. Trimming cost V 3 bases and J 4 bases; bases outside gene matches: 13. CDR1 is KGHSH and CDR2 is LQKENI in the germline V gene. CDR3: CASSPLPTQTSGSYEQYV. CDR3 DNA sequence: TGTGCCAGCTCACCCTTACCCACACAGACTAGCGGGAGTTACGAGCAGTACGTC.

The chain couples TRBV10-3 to TRBJ2-6, with D possibly matching TRBD1 (7 bases). There are 15 residues in the CDR3. The V and J ends lost 4 bases and 3 bases respectively, with 10 bases between them. Germline loops: CDR1 ENHRY, CDR2 SYGVKD. The DNA of the CDR3 is TGTGCCATCAGTGCCCAGGGGGGTGGGGCCAACGTCCTGACTTTC. Protein: CAISAQGGGANVLTF.

The V call is TRBV5-1, the J call TRBJ2-3; 8 nucleotides agree with TRBD1. CDR1 and CDR2 from the germline V gene are SGHRS and YFSETQ. The CDR3 runs to 14 residues. Trimming removed 4 bases from V and 5 bases from J; junction bases left unmatched: 6. As DNA, the CDR3 is TGCGCCAGCAGCGGGGGGACAGGTCTAGATACGCAGTATTTT. Translated, it gives CASSGGTGLDTQYF. Supplemented by reference TRBV5-1 and TRBJ2-3, the full variable domain reads KAGVTQTPRYLIKTRGQQVTLSCSPISGHRSVSWYQQTPGQGLQFLFEYFSETQRNKGNFPGRFSGRQFSNSRSEMNVSTLELGDSALYLCASSGGTGLDTQYFGPGTRLTVL.

This clonotype was picked up a small number of times. The chain combines TRBV19 with TRBJ1-5; a weak D match, TRBD1 (5 bases). The CDR3 covers 16 residues. Germline CDR1 is LNHDA and CDR2 is SQIVND (reference sequence). V lost 3 bases, J lost 1 base, and 13 bases lay in between. The CDR3 here is CASSMGRRSSNQPQHF. For the CDR3, the DNA is TGTGCCAGTAGTATGGGGCGACGGAGCAGCAATCAGCCCCAGCATTTT.

The chain employs TRBV11-1 and TRBJ1-1, with D maybe TRBD1 (5 bases). Trimming stripped 1 base from V and 6 bases from J, with 9 bases between. CDR1 is SGHAT, CDR2 FQDESV, per germline (reference sequence). CDR3 length: 13 residues. In nucleotides, the CDR3 is TGTGCCAGCAGCTTAGAAGGGGCCGCTGAAGCTTTCTTT. It translates to CASSLEGAAEAFF. The full variable domain, rest sourced from reference TRBV11-1 and TRBJ1-1, is EAEVAQSPRYKITEKSQAVAFWCDPISGHATLYWYRQILGQGPELLVQFQDESVVDDSQLPKDRFSAERLKGVDSTLKIQPAELGDSAMYLCASSLEGAAEAFFGQGTRLTVV.

The chain recombines TRBV5-1 with TRBJ1-1; the D gene is possibly TRBD1 (6 bases). Germline-derived CDR1 and CDR2 are SGHRS and YFSETQ. Trimming shortened V by 0 bases and J by 2 bases, and 14 bases separated the two germline ends. The CDR3 runs 16 residues. DNA of the CDR3: TGCGCCAGCAGCTTGGAAGGGGACACCAGAAACACTGAAGCTTTCTTT. Residues: CASSLEGDTRNTEAFF.